These 23 T cell receptor beta chains were sequenced from one sample in a study of blood T cell repertoires in COVID-19. The method was immunoSEQ multiplex PCR; TCRdb's version includes in-frame clones alone and lacks a portion of them. Of 65,000 to 70,000 clones in the sample, around 82% are singletons; the top ten hold about 15%. The sequenced sample consisted of peripheral blood. The receptors originated from a man of 80 years or more with active COVID-19.

The table lists this clone with a few counts. The chain has TRBV4-1 and TRBJ1-6; tentatively, D is TRBD1 (5 bases). CDR3 size: 16 residues. The germline V gene encodes CDR1 MGHRA and CDR2 YSYEKL. Between the trimmed V and J ends, which lost 2 bases and 10 bases, there was a span of 18 bases. The CDR3 DNA sequence: TGCGCCAGCAGCCAACTTTATTCGGGGGTGAGATCACCCCTCCACTTT. The encoded protein is CASSQLYSGVRSPLHF.

This clone showed up just a few times. This chain connects TRBV5-4 to TRBJ1-2, with 10 bases that match TRBD1. This CDR3 is 15 amino acids long. Germline V gene sequence: CDR1 SGHNT, CDR2 YYREEE (reference sequence). With V trimmed by 4 bases and J by 6 bases, 9 bases remained unmatched. CDR3 amino acids: CASSPSPGQGDGYTF. The CDR3 bases are TGTGCCAGCAGCCCGAGCCCCGGACAGGGGGATGGCTACACCTTC.

V and J are TRBV7-8 and TRBJ2-7; 10 positions match TRBD1. V shed 2 bases, J shed 4 bases, and the junction held 5 bases outside the gene matches. The germline CDR1 and CDR2 sequences are SGHVS and FQNEAQ. The CDR3 sequence is 15 residues long. CDR3 DNA: TGTGCCAGCAGCTTATGGGACAGGGGATCATACGAGCAGTACTTC. This gives the protein CASSLWDRGSYEQYF.

The gene calls are TRBV7-3 and TRBJ2-2; no reliable D call. This CDR3 is 14 amino acids long. V lost 5 bases and J lost 0, with 7 bases in between. The V gene's germline CDR1 is SGHTA and CDR2 FQGTGA. This CDR3 is CASSLTSNTGELFF. The CDR3 bases are TGTGCCAGCAGCCTCACTTCGAACACCGGGGAGCTGTTTTTT.

This chain joins TRBV7-2 and TRBJ2-3, with D maybe TRBD2 (6 bases). The germline V and J ends were trimmed by 3 bases and 4 bases, with 14 bases remaining between them. The CDR3 runs 15 residues. The V gene's germline CDR1 is SGHTA and CDR2 FQGNSA. The CDR3 bases are TGTGCCAGCAGCTTTCTCGGGGGACGTCCAGATACGCAGTATTTT. This encodes CASSFLGGRPDTQYF.

The chain carries TRBV19 and TRBJ1-3, with D unresolved. The germline CDR1 and CDR2 sequences are LNHDA and SQIVND (reference sequence). This CDR3 is built from 13 residues. Trimming shortened V by 6 bases and J by 0 bases, and 6 bases separated the two germline ends. In DNA form, the CDR3 reads TGTGCCAGTAGCCATCCCTCTGGAAACACCATATATTTT. Its protein product is CASSHPSGNTIYF.

Only a few counts were recorded for this clone. The chain combines TRBV7-6 with TRBJ2-1, with 7 bases that match TRBD1. V was clipped by 3 bases and J by 5 bases; unmatched bases: 10. CDR1 and CDR2 (germline): SGHVS, FNYEAQ. CDR3 length equals 16 residues. CDR3 region: CASSLRAGGVDNEQFF. The CDR3 DNA reads as TGTGCCAGCAGCTTGAGGGCAGGGGGTGTCGACAATGAGCAGTTCTTC.

A single count supports this clone. Because the CDR3 is missing its conserved closing phenylalanine or tryptophan, this is likely a read error. The limits of the CDR3 on the DNA are not certain, so only TCRdb's listed CDR3 is given. The rearrangement joins TRBV11-3 to TRBJ1-4; TRBD1 is the table's D call and was not checked against the DNA. The germline CDR1 and CDR2 sequences are SGHNT and YENEEA. The CDR3 sequence runs 11 residues, both termini included. CDR3 region: CASSLFRTGFP.

V gene TRBV19 combines with J gene TRBJ2-7; TRBD2 matches 7 bases. The CDR3 is 13 amino acids. V lost 9 bases to trimming and J lost 3 bases; unmatched junction nucleotides: 8. CDR1 LNHDA and CDR2 SQIVND come from the germline V gene (reference sequence). DNA for the CDR3: TGTGCCAGCCAGGGAGCGGGGCTCTACGAGCAGTACTTC. It codes for CASQGAGLYEQYF.

The rearrangement joins TRBV6-6 to TRBJ1-1; a possible D gene is TRBD1 (6 bases). The V gene lost 4 bases and the J gene lost 7 bases, with 13 bases spanning the gap. CDR3 size: 13 residues. Germline CDR1 is MNHNY and CDR2 is SVGAGI (reference sequence). The CDR3 region is CASSSQQGSEAFF. The CDR3 bases are TGTGCCAGCAGTTCACAACAGGGAAGTGAAGCTTTCTTT.

This chain's CDR3 is CASSLNRENTGELFF. The CDR3 DNA reads as TGTGCCAGCAGCTTGAACAGGGAGAACACCGGGGAGCTGTTTTTT. This chain connects TRBV5-4 to TRBJ2-2; TRBD1 is a possible D gene (6 bases). The V end was cut by 1 base, the J end by 1 base, with 8 bases between. The CDR3 has 15 residues. CDR1 SGHNT and CDR2 YYREEE come from the germline V gene (reference sequence).

The chain recombines TRBV7-9 with TRBJ2-3, with 9 bases that match TRBD1. In germline, CDR1 is SEHNR, CDR2 FQNEAQ (reference sequence). CDR3 length: 17 amino acids. Trimming took 4 bases from V and 2 from J; bases not matched to a gene: 10. In DNA form, the CDR3 reads TGTGCCAGCAGCTCGTGGGAGACAGGGGGGAACACAGATACGCAGTATTTT. Protein: CASSSWETGGNTDTQYF.

The rearrangement links TRBV5-4 to TRBJ1-2; a possible D gene is TRBD1 (5 bases). Trimming left V 4 bases short and J 2 bases short, with 15 bases between. The CDR3 sequence is 15 residues long. Germline V gene sequence: CDR1 SGHNT, CDR2 YYREEE (reference sequence). The DNA of the CDR3 is TGTGCCAGCAGCCTACCGACAGCGCCCAACTATGGCTACACCTTC. Translated: CASSLPTAPNYGYTF.

The V and J genes are TRBV9 and TRBJ1-3; D gene ambiguous. The germline V gene encodes CDR1 SGDLS and CDR2 YYNGEE. The V and J ends lost 4 bases and 2 bases respectively, with 10 bases between them. The CDR3 contains 14 residues. The CDR3 DNA reads TGTGCCAGCAGCAGGAGCGGGACTGGAAACACCATATATTTT. As protein: CASSRSGTGNTIYF.

As DNA, the CDR3 is TGTGCCAGCAGCCTAGGACTAGCGGGGAGCAATGAGCAGTTCTTC. The encoded protein is CASSLGLAGSNEQFF. This chain connects TRBV7-2 to TRBJ2-1; 12 bases line up with TRBD2. CDR1 is SGHTA, CDR2 FQGNSA, per germline. Losses at the gene ends were 5 bases for V and 6 bases for J; bases not matched to a gene: 5. The CDR3 is 15 amino acids. Filled out from reference TRBV7-2 and TRBJ2-1, the complete variable domain reads GAGVSQSPSNKVTEKGKDVELRCDPISGHTALYWYRQSLGQGLEFLIYFQGNSAPDKSGLPSDRFSAERTGGSVSTLTIQRTQQEDSAVYLCASSLGLAGSNEQFFGPGTRLTVL.

V gene TRBV14 combines with J gene TRBJ2-7, with D perhaps TRBD2 (5 bases). V lost 4 bases and J 3 bases, leaving 13 bases between the germline ends. CDR1 and CDR2 (germline): SGHDN, FVKESK. The CDR3 is 14 residues long. DNA for the CDR3: TGTGCCAGCAGCCTTGGACTGGCGGTCTACGAGCAGTACTTC. Its protein product is CASSLGLAVYEQYF. The complete variable domain, with remaining parts taken from reference TRBV14 and TRBJ2-7, reads EAGVTQFPSHSVIEKGQTVTLRCDPISGHDNLYWYRRVMGKEIKFLLHFVKESKQDESGMPNNRFLAERTGGTYSTLKVQPAELEDSGVYFCASSLGLAVYEQYFGPGTRLTVT.

In this sample, this clone turned up a few times. In DNA form, the CDR3 reads TGTGCCAGCAGTTCCGGAGAGGCCTACAATGAGCAGTTCTTC. This gives the protein CASSSGEAYNEQFF. This chain links TRBV27 with TRBJ2-1; D remains ambiguous. Germline CDR1 is MNHEY and CDR2 is SMNVEV (reference sequence). Trimming left V 4 bases short and J 2 bases short, with 9 bases between. This CDR3 is built from 14 residues.

The chain uses TRBV19 and TRBJ2-3; tentatively, D is TRBD1 (6 bases). The CDR3 loop spans 14 amino acids. Germline assignment: CDR1 LNHDA and CDR2 SQIVND (reference sequence). With 5 bases removed from V and 0 bases from J, the gap between germline ends came to 9 bases. CDR3 loop: CASSEDRSTDTQYF. In DNA form, the CDR3 reads TGTGCCAGTAGTGAGGACAGAAGCACAGATACGCAGTATTTT.

V usage is TRBV19 and J usage is TRBJ2-1, with TRBD2 matching over 10 bases. This CDR3 is built from 19 residues. V lost 4 bases, J lost 2 bases, and 14 bases stayed unmatched. Germline V gene sequence: CDR1 LNHDA, CDR2 SQIVND (reference sequence). The chain's CDR3 is CASSRFPGTSDPAYNEQFF. The DNA of the CDR3 is TGTGCCAGTAGTAGATTCCCTGGGACTAGCGATCCAGCCTACAATGAGCAGTTCTTC.

The chain carries TRBV30 and TRBJ2-2, with D tentatively TRBD1 (6 bases). This CDR3 contains 13 residues. Germline V gene sequence: CDR1 GTSNPN, CDR2 SVGIG (reference sequence). Trimming stripped 4 bases from V and 5 bases from J, with 11 bases between. CDR3 sequence: CAWTQGWTGELFF. CDR3 in DNA: TGTGCCTGGACTCAGGGGTGGACCGGGGAGCTGTTTTTT.

J is TRBJ2-2 and V is TRBV5-1, with 8 positions matching TRBD1. CDR3 length equals 15 residues. Per germline, CDR1 SGHRS and CDR2 YFSETQ. The J segment lost 4 bases and the V segment lost 4 bases, leaving 6 bases of the junction unmatched. The CDR3, as DNA: TGCGCCAGCAGCATGAGACAGGGGAGCACCGGGGAGCTGTTTTTT. Its protein is CASSMRQGSTGELFF.

This clone was found a few times. The DNA of the CDR3 is TGTGCCAGCCAAACTAGCGGGGGGGGTTACAATGAGCAGTTCTTC. Translating it yields CASQTSGGGYNEQFF. J is TRBJ2-1 and V is TRBV6-5; 13 nucleotides line up with TRBD2. V shed 8 bases, J shed 4 bases, and the junction held 5 bases outside the gene matches. This CDR3 is 15 amino acids long. From germline, CDR1 is MNHEY and CDR2 SVGAGI.

The chain combines TRBV4-1 with TRBJ1-3; no clear D. With 0 bases removed from V and 0 bases from J, the gap between germline ends came to 6 bases. The germline V gene encodes CDR1 MGHRA and CDR2 YSYEKL. The CDR3 is made up of 15 amino acids. CDR3 bases: TGCGCCAGCAGCCAAGACGGTTCCTCTGGAAACACCATATATTTT. Amino acids: CASSQDGSSGNTIYF.